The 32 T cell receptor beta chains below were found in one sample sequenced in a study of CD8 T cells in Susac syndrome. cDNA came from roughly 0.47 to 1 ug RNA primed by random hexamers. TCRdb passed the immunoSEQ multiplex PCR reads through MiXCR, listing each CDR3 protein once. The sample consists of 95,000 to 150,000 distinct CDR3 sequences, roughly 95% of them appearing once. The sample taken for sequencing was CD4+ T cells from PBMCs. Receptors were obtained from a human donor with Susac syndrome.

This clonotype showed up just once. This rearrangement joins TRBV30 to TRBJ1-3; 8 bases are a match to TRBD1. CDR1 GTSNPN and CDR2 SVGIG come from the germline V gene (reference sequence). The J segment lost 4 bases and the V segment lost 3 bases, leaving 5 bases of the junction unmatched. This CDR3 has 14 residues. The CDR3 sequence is CAWRWTGIGNTIYF. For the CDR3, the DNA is TGTGCCTGGAGGTGGACAGGGATAGGAAACACCATATATTTT. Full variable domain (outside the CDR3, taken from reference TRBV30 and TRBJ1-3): SQTIHQWPATLVQPVGSPLSLECTVEGTSNPNLYWYRQAAGRGLQLLFYSVGIGQISSEVPQNLSASRPQDRQFILSSKKLLLSDSGFYLCAWRWTGIGNTIYFGEGSWLTVV.

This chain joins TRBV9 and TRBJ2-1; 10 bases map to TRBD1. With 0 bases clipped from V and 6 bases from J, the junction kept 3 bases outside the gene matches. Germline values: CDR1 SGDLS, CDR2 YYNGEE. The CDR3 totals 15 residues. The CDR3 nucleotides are TGTGCCAGCAGCGTAGTTGGGGACAGGGGCAATGAGCAGTTCTTC. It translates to CASSVVGDRGNEQFF.

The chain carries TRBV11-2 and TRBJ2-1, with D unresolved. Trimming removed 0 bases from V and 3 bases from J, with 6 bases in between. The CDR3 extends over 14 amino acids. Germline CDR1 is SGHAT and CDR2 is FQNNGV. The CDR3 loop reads CASSLDVGYNEQFF. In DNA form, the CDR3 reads TGTGCCAGCAGCTTAGATGTTGGCTACAATGAGCAGTTCTTC.

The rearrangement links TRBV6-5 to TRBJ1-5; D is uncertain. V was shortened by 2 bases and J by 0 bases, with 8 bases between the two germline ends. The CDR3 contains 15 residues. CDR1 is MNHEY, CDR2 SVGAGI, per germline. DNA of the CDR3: TGTGCCAGCAGTTACCCCCAGGTTAGCAATCAGCCCCAGCATTTT. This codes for CASSYPQVSNQPQHF.

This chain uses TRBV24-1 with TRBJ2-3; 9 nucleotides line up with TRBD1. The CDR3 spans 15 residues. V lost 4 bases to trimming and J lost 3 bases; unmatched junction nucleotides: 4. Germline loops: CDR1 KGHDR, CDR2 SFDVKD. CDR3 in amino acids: CATSEPGTGTDTQYF. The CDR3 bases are TGTGCCACCAGTGAGCCCGGGACAGGGACAGATACGCAGTATTTT.

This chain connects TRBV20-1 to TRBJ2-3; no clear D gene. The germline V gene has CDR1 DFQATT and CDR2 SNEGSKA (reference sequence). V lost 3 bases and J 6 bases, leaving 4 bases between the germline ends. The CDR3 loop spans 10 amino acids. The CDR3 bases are TGCAGTGCTAGCAGGGATACGCAGTATTTT. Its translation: CSASRDTQYF.

CDR3 sequence reads: CATSDSGLVQETQYF. CDR3 sequence (DNA): TGTGCCACCAGTGATTCTGGACTAGTCCAAGAGACCCAGTACTTC. The rearrangement links TRBV24-1 to TRBJ2-5, with TRBD2 matching over 7 bases. Germline V gene data show CDR1 as KGHDR and CDR2 as SFDVKD. The length of the CDR3 is 15 residues. V was clipped by 2 bases and J by 1 base; unmatched bases: 3.

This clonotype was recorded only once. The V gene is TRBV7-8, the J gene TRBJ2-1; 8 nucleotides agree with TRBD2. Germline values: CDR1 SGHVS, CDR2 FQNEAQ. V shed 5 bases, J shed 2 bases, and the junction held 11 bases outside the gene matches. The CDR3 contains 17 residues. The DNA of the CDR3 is TGTGCCAGCAGCCCCTGGAGCGGGAGCCCCCCCTACAATGAGCAGTTCTTC. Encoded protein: CASSPWSGSPPYNEQFF.

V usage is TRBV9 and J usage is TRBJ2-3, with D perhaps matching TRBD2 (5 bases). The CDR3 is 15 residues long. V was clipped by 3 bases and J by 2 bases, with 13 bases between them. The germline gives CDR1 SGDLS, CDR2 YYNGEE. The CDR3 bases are TGTGCCAGCAGCGCGACTAACTACGACACAGATACGCAGTATTTT. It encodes CASSATNYDTDTQYF.

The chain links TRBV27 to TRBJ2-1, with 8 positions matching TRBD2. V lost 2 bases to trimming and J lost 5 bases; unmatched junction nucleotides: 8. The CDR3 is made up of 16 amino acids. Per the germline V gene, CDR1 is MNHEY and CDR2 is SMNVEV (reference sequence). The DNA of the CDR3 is TGTGCCAGCAGTTTAAGAGCGGGAGCCGGGAACAATGAGCAGTTCTTC. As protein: CASSLRAGAGNNEQFF.

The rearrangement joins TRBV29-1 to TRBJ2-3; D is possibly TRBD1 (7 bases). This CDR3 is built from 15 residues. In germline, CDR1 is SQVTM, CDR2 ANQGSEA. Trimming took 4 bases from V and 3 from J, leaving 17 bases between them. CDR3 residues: CSVGGRQGGTDTQYF. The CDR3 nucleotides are TGCAGCGTTGGGGGTCGACAGGGAGGTACAGATACGCAGTATTTT.

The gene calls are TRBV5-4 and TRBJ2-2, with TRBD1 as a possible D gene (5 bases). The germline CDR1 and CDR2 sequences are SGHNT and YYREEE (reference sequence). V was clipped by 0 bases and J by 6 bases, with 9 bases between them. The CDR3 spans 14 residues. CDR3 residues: CASSLEGKAGELFF. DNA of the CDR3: TGTGCCAGCAGCTTGGAGGGGAAAGCCGGGGAGCTGTTTTTT. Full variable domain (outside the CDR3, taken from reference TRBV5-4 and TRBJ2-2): ETGVTQSPTHLIKTRGQQVTLRCSSQSGHNTVSWYQQALGQGPQFIFQYYREEENGRGNFPPRFSGLQFPNYSSELNVNALELDDSALYLCASSLEGKAGELFFGEGSRLTVL.

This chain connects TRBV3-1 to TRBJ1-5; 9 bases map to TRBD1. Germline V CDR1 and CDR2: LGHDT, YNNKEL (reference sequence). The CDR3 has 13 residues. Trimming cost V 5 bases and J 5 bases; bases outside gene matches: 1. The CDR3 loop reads CASSTGGDQPQHF. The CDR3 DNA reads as TGTGCCAGCAGCACAGGGGGCGATCAGCCCCAGCATTTT.

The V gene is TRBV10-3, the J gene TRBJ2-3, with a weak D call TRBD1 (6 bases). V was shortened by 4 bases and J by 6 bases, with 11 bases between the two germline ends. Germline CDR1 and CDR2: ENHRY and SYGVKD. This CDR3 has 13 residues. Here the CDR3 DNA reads TGTGCCATCAGTGTACAAGGGGGTGATACGCAGTATTTT. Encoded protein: CAISVQGGDTQYF.

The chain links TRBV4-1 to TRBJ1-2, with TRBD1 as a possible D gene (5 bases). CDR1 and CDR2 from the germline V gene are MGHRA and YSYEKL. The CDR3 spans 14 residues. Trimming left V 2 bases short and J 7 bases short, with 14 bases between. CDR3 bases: TGCGCCAGCAGCCAATTTCTCAGGGAGGGTGGCTACACCTTC. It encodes CASSQFLREGGYTF.

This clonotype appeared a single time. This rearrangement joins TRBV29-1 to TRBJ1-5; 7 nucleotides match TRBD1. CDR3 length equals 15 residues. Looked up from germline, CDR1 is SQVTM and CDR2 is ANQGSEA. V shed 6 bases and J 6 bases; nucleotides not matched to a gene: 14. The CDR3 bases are TGCAGCGTGGTCCTTAGAGGGGGCGACGGTCAGCCCCAGCATTTT. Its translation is CSVVLRGGDGQPQHF.

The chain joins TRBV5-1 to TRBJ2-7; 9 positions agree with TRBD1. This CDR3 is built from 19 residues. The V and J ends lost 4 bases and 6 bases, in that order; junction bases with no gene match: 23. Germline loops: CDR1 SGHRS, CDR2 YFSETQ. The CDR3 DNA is TGCGCCAGCAGCCCAACTCGGACAGGGGTTGGCGGGCTAAGGTTCGAGCAGTACTTC. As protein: CASSPTRTGVGGLRFEQYF. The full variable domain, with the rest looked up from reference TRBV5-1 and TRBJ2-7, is KAGVTQTPRYLIKTRGQQVTLSCSPISGHRSVSWYQQTPGQGLQFLFEYFSETQRNKGNFPGRFSGRQFSNSRSEMNVSTLELGDSALYLCASSPTRTGVGGLRFEQYFGPGTRLTVT.

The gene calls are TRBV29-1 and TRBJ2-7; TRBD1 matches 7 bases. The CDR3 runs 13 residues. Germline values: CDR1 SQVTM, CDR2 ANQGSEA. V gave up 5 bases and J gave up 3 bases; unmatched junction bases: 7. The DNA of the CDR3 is TGCAGCGTTACCTCGGGGACAGACTACGAGCAGTACTTC. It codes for CSVTSGTDYEQYF.

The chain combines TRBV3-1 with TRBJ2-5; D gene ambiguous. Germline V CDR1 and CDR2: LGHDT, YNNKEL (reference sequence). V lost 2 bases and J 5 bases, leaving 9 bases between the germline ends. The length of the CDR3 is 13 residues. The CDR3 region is CASSQMKGETQYF. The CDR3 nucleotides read TGTGCCAGCAGCCAAATGAAGGGCGAGACCCAGTACTTC.

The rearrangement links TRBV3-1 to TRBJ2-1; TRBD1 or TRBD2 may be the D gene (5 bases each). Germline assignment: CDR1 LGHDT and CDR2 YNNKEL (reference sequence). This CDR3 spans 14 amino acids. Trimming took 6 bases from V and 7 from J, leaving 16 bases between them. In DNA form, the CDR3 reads TGTGCCAGCAGAGGTGAGGGGAGCCAGAATGAGCAGTTCTTC. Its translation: CASRGEGSQNEQFF.

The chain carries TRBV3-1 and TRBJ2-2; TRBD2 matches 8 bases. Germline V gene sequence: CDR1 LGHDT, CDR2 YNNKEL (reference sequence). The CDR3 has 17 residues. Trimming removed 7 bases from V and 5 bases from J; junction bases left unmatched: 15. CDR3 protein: CASTTRGAGGGTGELFF. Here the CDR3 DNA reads TGTGCCAGCACGACCCGAGGGGCGGGAGGAGGAACCGGGGAGCTGTTTTTT.

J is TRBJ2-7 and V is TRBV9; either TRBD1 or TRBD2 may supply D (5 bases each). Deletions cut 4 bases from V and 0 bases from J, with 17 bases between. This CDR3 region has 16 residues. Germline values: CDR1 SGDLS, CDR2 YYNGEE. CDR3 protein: CASSPRDALGSYEQYF. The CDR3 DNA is TGTGCCAGCAGCCCCAGGGACGCCCTCGGCTCCTACGAGCAGTACTTC.

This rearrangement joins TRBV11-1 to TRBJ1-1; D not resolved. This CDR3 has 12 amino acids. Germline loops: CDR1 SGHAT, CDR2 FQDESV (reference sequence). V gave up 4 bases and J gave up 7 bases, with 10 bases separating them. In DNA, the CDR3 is TGTGCCAGCAGCTACGATCTGATTGAAGCTTTCTTT. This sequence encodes CASSYDLIEAFF.

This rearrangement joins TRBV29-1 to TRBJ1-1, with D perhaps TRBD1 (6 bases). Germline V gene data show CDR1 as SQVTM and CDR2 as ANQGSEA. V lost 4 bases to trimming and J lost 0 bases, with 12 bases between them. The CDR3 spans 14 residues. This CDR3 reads CSVALTGMNTEAFF. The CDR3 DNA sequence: TGCAGCGTTGCCCTGACAGGCATGAACACTGAAGCTTTCTTT.

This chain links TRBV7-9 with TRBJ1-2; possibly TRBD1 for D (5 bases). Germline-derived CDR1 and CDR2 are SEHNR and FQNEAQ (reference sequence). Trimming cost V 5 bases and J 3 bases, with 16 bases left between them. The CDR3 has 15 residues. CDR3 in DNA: TGTGCCAGCAGCCCTGGCTGGGGGAGTGACTATGGCTACACCTTC. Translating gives CASSPGWGSDYGYTF.

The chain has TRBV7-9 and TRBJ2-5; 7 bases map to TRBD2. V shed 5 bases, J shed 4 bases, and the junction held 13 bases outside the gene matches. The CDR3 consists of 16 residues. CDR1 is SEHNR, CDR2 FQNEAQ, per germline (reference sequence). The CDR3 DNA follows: TGTGCCAGCAGCCCCCCCCGCGGCGGGAGCCGAGAGACCCAGTACTTC. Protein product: CASSPPRGGSRETQYF.

The CDR3 nucleotides read TGTGCCTGGGCTATAGCGGGACTAAGCACAGATACGCAGTATTTT. Translation: CAWAIAGLSTDTQYF. The chain has TRBV30 and TRBJ2-3; 8 nucleotides agree with TRBD2. CDR1 is GTSNPN, CDR2 SVGIG, per germline (reference sequence). The CDR3 sequence is 15 residues long. Losses at the gene ends were 5 bases for V and 0 bases for J; bases not matched to a gene: 7.

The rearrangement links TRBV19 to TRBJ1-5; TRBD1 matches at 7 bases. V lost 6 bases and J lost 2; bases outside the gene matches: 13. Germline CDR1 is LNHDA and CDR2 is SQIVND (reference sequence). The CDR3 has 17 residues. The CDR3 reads CASSKTQGTEGNQPQHF. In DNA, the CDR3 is TGTGCCAGTAGCAAGACCCAGGGGACAGAGGGCAATCAGCCCCAGCATTTT.

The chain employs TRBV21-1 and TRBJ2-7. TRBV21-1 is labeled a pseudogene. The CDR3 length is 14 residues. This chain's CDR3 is CASSDWVSSYEQYF. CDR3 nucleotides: TGTGCCAGCAGCGATTGGGTAAGCTCCTACGAGCAGTACTTC.

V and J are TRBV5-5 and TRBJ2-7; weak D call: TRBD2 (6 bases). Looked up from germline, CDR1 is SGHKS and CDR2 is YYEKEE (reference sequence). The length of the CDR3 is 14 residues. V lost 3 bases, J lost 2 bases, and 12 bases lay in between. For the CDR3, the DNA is TGTGCCAGCAGCTCGGGGACTCCCACCTACGAGCAGTACTTC. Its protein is CASSSGTPTYEQYF.

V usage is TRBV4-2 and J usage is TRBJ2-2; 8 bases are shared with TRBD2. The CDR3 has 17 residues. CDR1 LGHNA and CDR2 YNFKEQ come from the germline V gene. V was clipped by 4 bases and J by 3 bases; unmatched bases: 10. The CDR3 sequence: CASSRKRSREDTGELFF. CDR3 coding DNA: TGTGCCAGCAGCCGGAAGAGATCGCGGGAGGACACCGGGGAGCTGTTTTTT.

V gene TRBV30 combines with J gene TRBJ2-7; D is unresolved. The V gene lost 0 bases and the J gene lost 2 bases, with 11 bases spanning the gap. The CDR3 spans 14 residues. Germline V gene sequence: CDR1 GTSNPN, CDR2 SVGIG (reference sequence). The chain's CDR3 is CAWSVKGGTYEQYF. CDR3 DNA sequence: TGTGCCTGGAGTGTTAAGGGTGGTACCTACGAGCAGTACTTC.